One sample yielded the 8 T cell receptor beta chains listed below, sequenced in a study of PD-L1 blockade in urothelial cancer. The method was immunoSEQ multiplex PCR; TCRdb's version includes in-frame clones alone and lacks a portion of them. The sample has some 25,000 clones; roughly 83% are singletons. The material sequenced was PBMCs, taken around atezolizumab (anti-PD-L1) treatment. The receptors here all came from a man aged 65-85 years with urothelial cancer.

This rearrangement joins TRBV27 to TRBJ2-7; D is perhaps TRBD1 (6 bases). There are 12 residues in the CDR3. Germline assignment: CDR1 MNHEY and CDR2 SMNVEV (reference sequence). Trimming left V 3 bases short and J 5 bases short, with 8 bases between. The CDR3 loop is CASSFNRDEQYF. CDR3 sequence (DNA): TGTGCCAGCAGTTTCAACAGGGACGAGCAGTACTTC.

J is TRBJ2-1 and V is TRBV5-1; TRBD2 is a possible D gene (6 bases). Germline CDR1 reads SGHRS; CDR2 reads YFSETQ. CDR3 length: 14 amino acids. Trimming cost V 4 bases and J 9 bases, with 17 bases left between them. DNA of the CDR3: TGCGCCAGCAGCCCGACGACTAGTGGCAGTGAGCAGTTCTTC. Translating gives CASSPTTSGSEQFF.

This sequence joins TRBV21-1 and TRBJ1-1. TRBV21-1 is given as a pseudogene. The CDR3 spans 17 residues. This CDR3 is CASSKRKGGDRNTEAFF. The CDR3 bases are TGTGCCAGCAGCAAAAGAAAGGGAGGGGACCGGAACACTGAAGCTTTCTTT.

The rearrangement links TRBV10-2 to TRBJ2-7, with D possibly TRBD1 on 9 matching bases. This CDR3 contains 21 residues. V lost 11 bases and J lost 2, with 40 bases in between. The V gene's germline CDR1 is WSHSY and CDR2 SAAADI. Here the CDR3 DNA reads TGCGCCGTGGATTACCGGACAGGGGTATTCGAGGGAACTAGCGGAACCTACGAGCAGTACTTC. As protein: CAVDYRTGVFEGTSGTYEQYF.

The genes are TRBV4-1 and TRBJ2-7; weak D call: TRBD1 (6 bases). Trimming took 0 bases from V and 4 from J, leaving 19 bases between them. This CDR3 contains 17 residues. Germline-derived CDR1 and CDR2 are MGHRA and YSYEKL. CDR3 in amino acids: CASSQEPPRAGEYEQYF. The CDR3 DNA reads TGCGCCAGCAGCCAAGAGCCCCCAAGGGCAGGGGAATACGAGCAGTACTTC.

The chain recombines TRBV2 with TRBJ2-2, with TRBD2 matching over 9 bases. The CDR3 length is 14 residues. V shed 6 bases and J 7 bases; nucleotides not matched to a gene: 6. Per germline, CDR1 SNHLY and CDR2 FYNNEI. CDR3 region: CASRTGGRGGELFF. The DNA for the CDR3 is TGTGCCAGCAGGACGGGCGGGAGGGGCGGGGAGCTGTTTTTT.

The CDR3 sequence is CASSPRGTSGSSSYNEQFF. Here the CDR3 DNA reads TGTGCCAGCTCTCCCCGGGGGACTAGCGGGAGTTCATCCTACAATGAGCAGTTCTTC. The genes are TRBV18 and TRBJ2-1, with TRBD2 matching 14 bases. CDR3 size: 19 residues. Looked up from germline, CDR1 is KGHSH and CDR2 is LQKENI. V trimming: 6 bases; J trimming: 1 base; junction bases outside the gene matches: 11.

This chain connects TRBV28 to TRBJ2-1; 9 bases are a match to TRBD2. With V trimmed by 2 bases and J by 4 bases, 9 bases remained unmatched. The CDR3 has 17 amino acids. The germline CDR1 and CDR2 sequences are MDHEN and SYDVKM. This CDR3 reads CASSLGGGRGVYNEQFF. CDR3 DNA sequence: TGTGCCAGCAGTTTAGGGGGCGGGAGGGGAGTTTACAATGAGCAGTTCTTC.